One T cell receptor beta chain is described in this entry. It has no known antigen specificity. No base quality values were provided; no much bigger clone lies one nucleotide off. The sample originates from a study of shared T cell receptors in the human thymus (dated by TCRdb to the early 2020s). A note on the overall study: The study examined how self-reactive, shared T-cell receptor alpha chains are generated in the human thymus.

In the germline V gene, CDR1 corresponds to LGHNA and CDR2 to YSLEER. The CDR3, from cysteine to phenylalanine, totals 14 residues. Kept here is only the CDR3 DNA, which spans 42 bases and is read in frame from base 1. V is cut back by 1 base and J by 2 bases, with 2 bases in the junction unmatched. The library came from the immunoSEQ multiplex PCR assay. TCRdb provides this immuneACCESS table in a form limited to in-frame rearrangements. Some clones are lacking; in checked studies, under half of them reflect an unresolved V gene, and why the rest are absent is not known. The sample data list just under 550,000 clones, and about four fifths of these were observed just once. Of the sample, roughly 0.013% is held by the ten largest clones. The same data also went into a second study, on human thymus T cells. The second study, in turn, reports: Immunologically healthy infants undergoing open corrective cardiac surgery for congenital heart defects in Finland were used as donors. The thymus tissue came from surgical resects taken out during corrective cardiac surgery. Usage of V and J gene segments appeared to be biased in both the thymic and the peripheral blood repertoires. Highly overlapping thymic TCR repertoires among unrelated individuals were reported in the related research. The study characterized TCR alpha and beta repertoires from seven to nine infant thymus samples and a few related peripheral blood samples. Donor ages ranging from roughly 6 to 250 days were recorded, and about six male and two female infants were included in the cohort. Thymocytes were freed from the tissue by mechanical means and kept at -70 degrees C as pellets of about 8.5-34 million cells. A QIAsymphony instrument was used to extract genomic DNA from frozen cell pellets. The immunoSEQ multiplex PCR assay was used to amplify the TCRB and TCRAD loci from a standardized amount of quality-controlled genomic DNA. The amplicons spanned the V(D)J region and were long enough to cover the CDR3 and allow V and J genes to be identified. Amplicon sequencing was performed on an Illumina platform through the commercial immunoSEQ service. Corrections for primer bias and sequencing errors followed previously described methods, while TCRAD and TCRB definitions were based on the IMGT database. Repertoires were analysed with immunoSEQ Analyzer 3.0 and VDJTools, covering basic statistics, V/J segment usage, diversity estimates, rarefaction and pairwise overlap. Diversity was estimated using the Chao1, ChaoE, Efron-Thisted, Shannon and inverse Simpson indices, and was also estimated on datasets down-sampled to the size of the smallest sample. For repertoire overlap, CDR3 nucleotide sequence, V gene and J gene had to match strictly, and clustering was done by Jaccard-based multidimensional scaling. On average, thymus samples gave hundreds of thousands of unique TCRB clonotypes, whereas blood samples gave roughly 86,000.

Sample: thymocytes. The rearrangement combines TRBV4-3 with TRBJ2-7, with TRBD1 matching 7 junction bases. This sequence was found in a boy in the first two years of life with a congenital heart defect. Donor details come from another sample of the same person, matched by shared clones. CDR3 loop: CASSQVDRPYEQYF. The sequenced DNA is TGCGCCAGCAGCCAAGTGGACAGGCCCTACGAGCAGTACTTC.